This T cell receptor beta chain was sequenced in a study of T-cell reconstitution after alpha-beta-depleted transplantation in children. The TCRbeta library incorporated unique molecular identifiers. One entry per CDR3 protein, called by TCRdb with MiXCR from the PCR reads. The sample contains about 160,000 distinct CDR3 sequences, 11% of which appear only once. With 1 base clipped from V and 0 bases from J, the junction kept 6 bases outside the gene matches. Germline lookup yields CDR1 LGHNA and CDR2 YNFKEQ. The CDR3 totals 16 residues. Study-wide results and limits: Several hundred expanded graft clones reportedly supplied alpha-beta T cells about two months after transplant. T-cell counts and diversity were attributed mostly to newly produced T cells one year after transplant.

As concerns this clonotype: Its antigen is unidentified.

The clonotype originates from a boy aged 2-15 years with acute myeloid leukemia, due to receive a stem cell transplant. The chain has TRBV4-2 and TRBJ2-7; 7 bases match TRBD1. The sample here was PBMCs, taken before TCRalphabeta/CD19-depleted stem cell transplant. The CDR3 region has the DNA TGTGCCAGCAGCCAAGTGGTAGGGGACAGCTCCTACGAGCAGTACTTC. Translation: CASSQVVGDSSYEQYF.